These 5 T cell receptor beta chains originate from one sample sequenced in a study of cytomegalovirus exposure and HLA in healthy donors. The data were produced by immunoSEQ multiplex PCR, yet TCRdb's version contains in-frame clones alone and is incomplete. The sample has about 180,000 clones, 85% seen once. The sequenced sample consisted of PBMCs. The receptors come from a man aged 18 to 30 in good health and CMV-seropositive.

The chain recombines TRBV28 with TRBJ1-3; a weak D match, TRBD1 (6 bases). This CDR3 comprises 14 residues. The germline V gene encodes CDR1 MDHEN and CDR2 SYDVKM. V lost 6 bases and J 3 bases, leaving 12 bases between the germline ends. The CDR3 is CASRETGLGNTIYF. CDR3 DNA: TGTGCCAGCAGGGAAACAGGGCTTGGAAACACCATATATTTT.

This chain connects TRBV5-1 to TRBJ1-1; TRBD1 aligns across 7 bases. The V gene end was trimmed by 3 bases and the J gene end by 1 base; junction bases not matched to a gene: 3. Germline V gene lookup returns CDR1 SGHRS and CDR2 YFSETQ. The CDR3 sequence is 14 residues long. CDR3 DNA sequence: TGCGCCAGCAGCTCGGGACAGCCGAACACTGAAGCTTTCTTT. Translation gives CASSSGQPNTEAFF.

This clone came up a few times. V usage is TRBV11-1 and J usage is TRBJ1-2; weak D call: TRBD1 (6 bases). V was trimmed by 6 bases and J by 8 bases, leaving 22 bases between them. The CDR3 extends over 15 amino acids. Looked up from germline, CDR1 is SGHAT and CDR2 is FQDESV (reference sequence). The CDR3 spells CASSPFLDSRDGYTF. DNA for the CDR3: TGTGCCAGCAGTCCGTTTTTGGACAGTAGGGACGGCTACACCTTC.

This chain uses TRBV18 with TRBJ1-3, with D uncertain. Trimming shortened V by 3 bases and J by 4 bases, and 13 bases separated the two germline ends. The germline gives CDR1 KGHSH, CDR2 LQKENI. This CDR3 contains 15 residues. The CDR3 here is CASSPAGFEGNTIYF. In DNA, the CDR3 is TGTGCCAGCTCACCCGCAGGTTTCGAAGGAAACACCATATATTTT. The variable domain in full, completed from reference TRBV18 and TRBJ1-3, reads NAGVMQNPRHLVRRRGQEARLRCSPMKGHSHVYWYRQLPEEGLKFMVYLQKENIIDESGMPKERFSAEFPKEGPSILRIQQVVRGDSAAYFCASSPAGFEGNTIYFGEGSWLTVV.

CDR3 amino acids: CASSLEPGGPINEQFF. In DNA, the CDR3 is TGTGCCAGCAGTTTAGAGCCGGGAGGGCCTATTAATGAGCAGTTCTTC. This chain links TRBV27 with TRBJ2-1, with 8 bases aligning to TRBD2. The V segment lost 2 bases and the J segment 7 bases; nucleotides outside the gene matches: 10. The CDR3 is 16 residues long. Germline V gene sequence: CDR1 MNHEY, CDR2 SMNVEV (reference sequence).